Presented here are 26 T cell receptor beta chains from one specimen sequenced in a study of shared clonotypes between healthy human individuals. The protocol was immunoSEQ multiplex PCR, while the TCRdb copy is restricted to in-frame clones and leaves out a portion. The table includes some 800,000 clones, 92% detected once. Selected positively for CCR7 and CD45RO-negative, naive CD8 cells excluded terminally differentiated effector memory CD45RA+ cells. Input material: naive CD8+ T cells sorted from blood. These receptors came from a man aged 25-45 years in good health.

The chain uses TRBV11-2 and TRBJ2-5; D not certain. Deletions cut 4 bases from V and 2 bases from J, with 11 bases between. The CDR3 has 14 amino acids. Germline CDR1 is SGHAT and CDR2 is FQNNGV. This CDR3 is CASSSELGQETQYF. CDR3 DNA sequence: TGTGCCAGCAGCTCAGAGCTGGGACAAGAGACCCAGTACTTC.

With regard to this clone: This CDR3 is also generated by other DNA sequences in the sample. This chain links TRBV27 with TRBJ1-5, with D maybe TRBD1 (6 bases). Germline V gene lookup returns CDR1 MNHEY and CDR2 SMNVEV (reference sequence). With 2 bases removed from V and 4 bases from J, the gap between germline ends came to 9 bases. The CDR3 runs to 14 residues. The chain's CDR3 is CASSLVQGNQPQHF. CDR3 nucleotides: TGTGCCAGCAGTTTAGTTCAGGGGAATCAGCCCCAGCATTTT.

The V call is TRBV6-5, the J call TRBJ2-1, with 8 nucleotides matching TRBD2. The CDR3 sequence is 16 residues long. The V and J ends lost 0 bases and 4 bases, in that order; junction bases with no gene match: 5. Germline V lookup: CDR1 MNHEY, CDR2 SVGAGI. This CDR3 reads CASSYSGTSLYNEQFF. In nucleotides, the CDR3 is TGTGCCAGCAGTTACTCCGGGACTAGTCTATACAATGAGCAGTTCTTC.

A word on this clone: Other DNA variants within this sample encode the same CDR3. The chain uses TRBV5-8 and TRBJ2-5; TRBD2 aligns across 8 bases. CDR3 size: 15 residues. From germline, CDR1 is SGHTS and CDR2 YDEGEE. The trim removed 0 bases at V and 5 bases at J, leaving 6 bases unmatched. The CDR3 loop is CASSLGLAGGETQYF. CDR3 in DNA: TGTGCCAGCAGCTTGGGCCTAGCGGGCGGGGAGACCCAGTACTTC.

The chain couples TRBV7-8 to TRBJ2-7; D might be TRBD1 or TRBD2, each matching 5 bases. V gave up 6 bases and J gave up 2 bases, with 11 bases separating them. The CDR3 consists of 13 residues. Germline CDR1 reads SGHVS; CDR2 reads FQNEAQ. For the CDR3, the DNA is TGTGCCAGCAGGGGGGAGTTAACCTACGAGCAGTACTTC. Amino acid sequence: CASRGELTYEQYF.

This chain connects TRBV7-9 to TRBJ2-1; 8 bases match TRBD1. The ends lost 6 bases at V and 6 bases at J; junction bases unmatched: 13. The CDR3 consists of 16 residues. CDR1 is SEHNR, CDR2 FQNEAQ, per germline (reference sequence). CDR3: CASRDRGTGSFNEQFF. CDR3 nucleotides: TGTGCCAGCAGAGACCGAGGGACAGGATCTTTCAATGAGCAGTTCTTC.

This clone was seen a few times. This chain links TRBV19 with TRBJ1-2; unclear D gene. The V end was cut by 7 bases, the J end by 13 bases, with 13 bases between. Per the germline V gene, CDR1 is LNHDA and CDR2 is SQIVND (reference sequence). The CDR3 loop spans 10 amino acids. CDR3 sequence: CASKGADLTF. In DNA form, the CDR3 reads TGTGCCAGTAAGGGAGCCGACCTCACCTTC.

The table lists this clone with a few counts. The CDR3 loop is CASSESGTAYEQYF. The CDR3 DNA is TGTGCCAGCAGCGAATCCGGGACAGCCTACGAGCAGTACTTC. The chain carries TRBV9 and TRBJ2-7; 7 nucleotides agree with TRBD1. There are 14 residues in the CDR3. The germline gives CDR1 SGDLS, CDR2 YYNGEE. The V and J ends lost 3 bases and 2 bases, in that order; junction bases with no gene match: 5. Full variable domain (rest looked up from reference TRBV9 and TRBJ2-7): DSGVTQTPKHLITATGQRVTLRCSPRSGDLSVYWYQQSLDQGLQFLIQYYNGEERAKGNILERFSAQQFPDLHSELNLSSLELGDSALYFCASSESGTAYEQYFGPGTRLTVT.

The chain employs TRBV11-2 and TRBJ2-3, with TRBD2 matching 8 bases. J gave up 0 bases and V 5 bases, and 7 bases lay outside the gene matches. The CDR3 contains 16 residues. From germline, CDR1 is SGHAT and CDR2 FQNNGV. CDR3: CASSHEAGVSTDTQYF. CDR3 sequence (DNA): TGTGCCAGCAGCCACGAAGCGGGGGTTAGCACAGATACGCAGTATTTT.

The CDR3 bases are TGTGCCAGTAGTATAGGCGCAGGTCAGCCCCAGCATTTT. Protein product: CASSIGAGQPQHF. The J gene is TRBJ1-5, the V gene TRBV19; D unclear. The germline V gene has CDR1 LNHDA and CDR2 SQIVND (reference sequence). The V end lost 1 base, the J end lost 6 bases, and 7 bases lay between the germline ends. The CDR3 covers 13 residues.

The chain couples TRBV27 to TRBJ2-3; TRBD2 matches at 9 bases. J was trimmed by 5 bases and V by 0 bases; bases with no gene match: 9. The CDR3 is 17 amino acids. Germline V gene sequence: CDR1 MNHEY, CDR2 SMNVEV (reference sequence). The DNA for the CDR3 is TGTGCCAGCAGTTTATCCCCGCGAGCGGGAGGTCAAGATACGCAGTATTTT. Protein product: CASSLSPRAGGQDTQYF.

The CDR3 loop is CASSLGAGGELFF. CDR3 sequence (DNA): TGTGCCAGTAGTCTAGGGGCAGGCGGGGAGCTGTTTTTT. This chain links TRBV19 with TRBJ2-2; a weak D match, TRBD1 (5 bases). V lost 5 bases, J lost 7 bases, and 11 bases lay in between. This CDR3 region has 13 residues. The V gene's germline CDR1 is LNHDA and CDR2 SQIVND (reference sequence).

This chain joins TRBV29-1 and TRBJ2-3; perhaps TRBD2 as D (5 bases). The V end lost 7 bases, the J end lost 5 bases, and 16 bases lay between the germline ends. This CDR3 is built from 13 residues. The germline CDR1 and CDR2 sequences are SQVTM and ANQGSEA. The DNA of the CDR3 is TGCAGCGCTTCGGACTGGCCCGGAGATACGCAGTATTTT. The encoded protein is CSASDWPGDTQYF.

The chain is built from TRBV7-9 and TRBJ2-1; TRBD2 might be the D (6 bases). Germline V gene sequence: CDR1 SEHNR, CDR2 FQNEAQ (reference sequence). CDR3 length: 16 amino acids. Trimming stripped 6 bases from V and 1 base from J, with 16 bases between. The CDR3 DNA is TGTGCCAGCAGTGACTCCCCCGGGAGTTCCTACAATGAGCAGTTCTTC. Its protein is CASSDSPGSSYNEQFF.

The chain carries TRBV4-3 and TRBJ2-6, with D possibly matching TRBD1 (6 bases). The CDR3 sequence is 19 residues long. CDR1 is LGHNA, CDR2 YSLEER, per germline. The V and J ends lost 1 base and 0 bases respectively, with 16 bases between them. CDR3 coding DNA: TGCGCCAGCAGCCAAGCGAGGGGGTCAAACAGCTCTGGGGCCAACGTCCTGACTTTC. Translating it yields CASSQARGSNSSGANVLTF.

A word on this clone: A much larger clone sits a single nucleotide away, making a read error possible. The same CDR3 also results from other DNA sequences found in this sample. The V gene is TRBV27, the J gene TRBJ2-1, with D unresolved. CDR3 length equals 11 residues. Per the germline V gene, CDR1 is MNHEY and CDR2 is SMNVEV (reference sequence). V lost 5 bases, J lost 4 bases, and 3 bases lay in between. The CDR3 DNA is TGTGCCAGCAGTAATTACAATGAGCAGTTCTTC. Its translation: CASSNYNEQFF.

Notes on this clone: Different DNA sequences within this sample yield the same CDR3. The J gene is TRBJ2-7, the V gene TRBV28; D gene uncertain. The CDR3 is 11 amino acids. Trimming removed 5 bases at V and 4 bases at J, with 6 bases between. CDR1 and CDR2 from the germline V gene are MDHEN and SYDVKM. The CDR3 sequence is CASSTIYEQYF. The DNA of the CDR3 is TGTGCCAGCAGTACCATATACGAGCAGTACTTC.

This chain joins TRBV5-6 and TRBJ2-7; 8 bases fit TRBD1. The J segment lost 1 base and the V segment lost 3 bases, leaving 9 bases of the junction unmatched. Germline assignment: CDR1 SGHDT and CDR2 YYEEEE. The CDR3 spans 16 residues. The CDR3 loop reads CASSWSTGELSYEQYF. The CDR3 DNA sequence: TGTGCCAGCAGCTGGTCGACAGGGGAATTATCCTACGAGCAGTACTTC. Full variable domain (rest looked up from reference TRBV5-6 and TRBJ2-7): DAGVTQSPTHLIKTRGQQVTLRCSPKSGHDTVSWYQQALGQGPQFIFQYYEEEERQRGNFPDRFSGHQFPNYSSELNVNALLLGDSALYLCASSWSTGELSYEQYFGPGTRLTVT.

The chain carries TRBV10-2 and TRBJ2-1, with 9 bases matching TRBD1. The CDR3 sequence is 13 residues long. V lost 10 bases to trimming and J lost 4 bases; unmatched junction nucleotides: 5. CDR1 and CDR2 from the germline V gene are WSHSY and SAAADI. Written as DNA, the CDR3 is TGCGCCACCCGGGACAGGGAATACAATGAGCAGTTCTTC. This codes for CATRDREYNEQFF.

The rearrangement joins TRBV4-3 to TRBJ1-1, with D uncertain. V lost 0 bases and J lost 1, with 9 bases in between. The CDR3 covers 15 residues. Looked up from germline, CDR1 is LGHNA and CDR2 is YSLEER. The CDR3 loop reads CASSQDAEANTEAFF. CDR3 coding DNA: TGCGCCAGCAGCCAAGATGCTGAAGCGAACACTGAAGCTTTCTTT.

The V and J genes are TRBV7-6 and TRBJ2-1, with no clear D. Germline V gene data show CDR1 as SGHVS and CDR2 as FNYEAQ. The length of the CDR3 is 14 residues. V was shortened by 5 bases and J by 7 bases, with 15 bases between the two germline ends. CDR3 coding DNA: TGTGCCAGCAGCCTTGGATTGAATCGGAATGAGCAGTTCTTC. It yields the protein CASSLGLNRNEQFF.

J is TRBJ1-1 and V is TRBV4-1; no firm D call. Germline V gene sequence: CDR1 MGHRA, CDR2 YSYEKL. V shed 4 bases and J shed 0 bases, with 6 bases lying between them. The CDR3 runs 13 residues. CDR3 in amino acids: CASSPKLNTEAFF. In DNA, the CDR3 is TGCGCCAGCAGCCCCAAGCTGAACACTGAAGCTTTCTTT.

The CDR3 nucleotides are TGTGCCAGCAGCGGTAGCGGGGGTAGCTCCTACAATGAGCAGTTCTTC. It is translated as CASSGSGGSSYNEQFF. The chain employs TRBV9 and TRBJ2-1; 9 bases match TRBD2. Germline CDR1 is SGDLS and CDR2 is YYNGEE. The CDR3 extends over 16 amino acids. V shed 3 bases and J 0 bases; nucleotides not matched to a gene: 4.

The chain uses TRBV5-6 and TRBJ2-1, with D possibly TRBD2 on 6 matching bases. Trimming removed 5 bases from V and 5 bases from J, with 23 bases in between. The CDR3 has 17 amino acids. The germline V gene has CDR1 SGHDT and CDR2 YYEEEE. The CDR3 spells CASRSLPSGSGHNEQFF. The CDR3 region has the DNA TGTGCCAGCAGGTCACTCCCGAGTGGTAGCGGACACAATGAGCAGTTCTTC.

The chain has TRBV28 and TRBJ2-3; D possibly corresponds to TRBD1 (5 bases). Germline-derived CDR1 and CDR2 are MDHEN and SYDVKM. The CDR3 length is 16 residues. Trimming cost V 2 bases and J 2 bases, with 14 bases left between them. CDR3 loop: CASSLGIRVDTDTQYF. CDR3 nucleotides: TGTGCCAGCAGTTTAGGCATCAGGGTGGACACAGATACGCAGTATTTT.

This chain joins TRBV9 and TRBJ1-2; D is undetermined. Germline loops: CDR1 SGDLS, CDR2 YYNGEE. The CDR3 length is 13 residues. V gave up 7 bases and J gave up 2 bases, with 12 bases separating them. The CDR3 DNA reads TGTGCCAGCGGGTACCAGACGAACTATGGCTACACCTTC. Translation: CASGYQTNYGYTF.